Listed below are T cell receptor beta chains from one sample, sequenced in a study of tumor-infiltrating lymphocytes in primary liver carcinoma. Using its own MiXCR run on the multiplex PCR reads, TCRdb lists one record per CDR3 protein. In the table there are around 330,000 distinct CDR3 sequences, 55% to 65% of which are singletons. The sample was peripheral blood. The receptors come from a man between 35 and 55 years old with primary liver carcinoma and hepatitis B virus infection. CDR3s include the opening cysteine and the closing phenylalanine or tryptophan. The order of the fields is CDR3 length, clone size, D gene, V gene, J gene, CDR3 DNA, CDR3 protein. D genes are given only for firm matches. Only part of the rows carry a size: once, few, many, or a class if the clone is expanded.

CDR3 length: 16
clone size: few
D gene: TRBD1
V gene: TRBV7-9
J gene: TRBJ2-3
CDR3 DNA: TGTGCCAGCAGCTACCAGACAGGGGGGGTCGCAGATACGCAGTATTTT
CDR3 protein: CASSYQTGGVADTQYF

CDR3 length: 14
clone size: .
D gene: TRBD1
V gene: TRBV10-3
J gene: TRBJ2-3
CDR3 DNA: TGTGCCATTAGACAGGGAGTAACCACAGATACGCAGTATTTT
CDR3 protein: CAIRQGVTTDTQYF

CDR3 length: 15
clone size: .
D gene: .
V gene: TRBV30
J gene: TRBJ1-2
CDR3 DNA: TGTGCCTGGATTCCAAGGGCAGGGGTCCCCTATGGCTACACCTTC
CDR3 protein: CAWIPRAGVPYGYTF

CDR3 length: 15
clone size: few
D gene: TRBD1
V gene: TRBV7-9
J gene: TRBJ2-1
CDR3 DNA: TGTGCCAGCAGCGAAATCTTGGACAGGTACAATGAGCAGTTCTTC
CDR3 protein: CASSEILDRYNEQFF

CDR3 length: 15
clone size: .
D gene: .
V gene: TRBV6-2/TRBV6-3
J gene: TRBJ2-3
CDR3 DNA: TGTGCCAGCTTGGATCGCCAGACTGACACAGATACGCAGTATTTT
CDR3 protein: CASLDRQTDTDTQYF

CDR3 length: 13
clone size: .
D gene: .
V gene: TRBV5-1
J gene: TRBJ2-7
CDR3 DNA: TGCGCCAGCAGCTGGGCAGGGAGTCACGAGCAGTACTTC
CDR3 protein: CASSWAGSHEQYF

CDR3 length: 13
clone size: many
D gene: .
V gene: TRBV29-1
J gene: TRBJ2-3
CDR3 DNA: TGCAGCGTTGAACAGGATATCACAGATACGCAGTATTTT
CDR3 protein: CSVEQDITDTQYF

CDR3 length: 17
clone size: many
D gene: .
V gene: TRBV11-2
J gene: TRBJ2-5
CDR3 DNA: TGTGCCAGCAGCTTATACCCGGGGGTAGCGGCACAAGAGACCCAGTACTTC
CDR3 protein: CASSLYPGVAAQETQYF

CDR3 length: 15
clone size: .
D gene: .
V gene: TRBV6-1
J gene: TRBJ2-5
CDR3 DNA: TGTGCCAGCAGTCGCTCGTGCGGCCTCCAAGAGACCCAGTACTTC
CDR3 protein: CASSRSCGLQETQYF

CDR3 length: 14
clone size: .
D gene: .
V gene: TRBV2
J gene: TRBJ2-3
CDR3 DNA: TGTGCCAGCCGGGTCCTCCCGAGCACAGATACGCAGTATTTT
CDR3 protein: CASRVLPSTDTQYF

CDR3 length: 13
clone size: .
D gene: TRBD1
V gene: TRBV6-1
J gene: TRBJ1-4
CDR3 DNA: TGTGCCAGCGACAGGGATTTTAATGAAAAACTGTTTTTT
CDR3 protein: CASDRDFNEKLFF

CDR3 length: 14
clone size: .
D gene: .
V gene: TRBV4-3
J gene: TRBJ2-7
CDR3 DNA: TGCGCCAGCAGCCAGCTTAGCGACCACTACGATCTGTACTTC
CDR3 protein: CASSQLSDHYDLYF

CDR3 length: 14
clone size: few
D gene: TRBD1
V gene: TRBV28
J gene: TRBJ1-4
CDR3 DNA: TGTGCCAGCAGATCGGGACAGGAAAATGAAAAACTGTTTTTT
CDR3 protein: CASRSGQENEKLFF

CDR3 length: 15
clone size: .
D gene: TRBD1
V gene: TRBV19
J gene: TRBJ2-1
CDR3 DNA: TGTGCCAGTAGTAAGGATAGGACAGGGGACAATGAGCAGTTCTTC
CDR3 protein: CASSKDRTGDNEQFF

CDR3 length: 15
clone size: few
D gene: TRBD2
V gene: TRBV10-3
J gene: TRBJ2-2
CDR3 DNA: TGTGCCGTCAAATCGACTAGCGGGAACACCGGGGAGCTGTTTTTT
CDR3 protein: CAVKSTSGNTGELFF

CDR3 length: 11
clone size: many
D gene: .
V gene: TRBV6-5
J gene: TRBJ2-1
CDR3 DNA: TGTGCCAGCAGTTATATGGGGGAGCAGTTCTTC
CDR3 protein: CASSYMGEQFF